Listed below are T cell receptor beta chains from one sample, sequenced in a study of blood T cell repertoires in COVID-19. Clones were read by immunoSEQ multiplex PCR, and TCRdb kept only the in-frame ones, dropping some. The sample has around 260,000 clones; about nine tenths are singletons. Sequenced: peripheral blood. All receptors derive from a woman aged 25 to 45 with COVID-19, enrolled during active disease. Both conserved end residues are part of each CDR3. A D gene is named only where the DNA matches it firmly. Size is omitted from some rows. Given values are once, few, many or a class for expanded clones.

v_call	j_call	d_call	clone_size	cdr3_nt	cdr3_aa
TRBV19	TRBJ2-4	.	.	TGTGCCAGTAGTGCCGCGTTGTTCGGGGCCAAAAACATTCAGTACTTC	CASSAALFGAKNIQYF
TRBV5-4	TRBJ1-2	.	.	TGTGCCAGCTCGCAGGGGCAGCGGGGCTACACCTTC	CASSQGQRGYTF
TRBV5-1	TRBJ2-7	.	.	TGCGCCAGCAGCTTGGGAGCGGAGACCTACGAGCAGTACTTC	CASSLGAETYEQYF
TRBV30	TRBJ1-5	TRBD1	.	TGTGGCTGGGGGCAGGGGGCTGATCAGCCCCAGCATTTT	CGWGQGADQPQHF
TRBV30	TRBJ1-1	.	.	TGTGCCTGGAGTGTTAAAGGGGGAATGAACACTGAAGCTTTCTTT	CAWSVKGGMNTEAFF
TRBV7-3	TRBJ1-2	TRBD1	once	TGTGCCAGCCAGAGGGTGGGACAGGGGCGGCGGTATGGCTACACCTTC	CASQRVGQGRRYGYTF
TRBV7-2	TRBJ2-3	.	.	TGTGCCAGCATCCGCCGGGCGGGAAGCACAGATACGCAGTATTTT	CASIRRAGSTDTQYF
TRBV6-6	TRBJ1-4	TRBD1	.	TGTGCCAGCTGCCTATCCGGGACAGTACCTGAAAAACTGTTTTTT	CASCLSGTVPEKLFF
TRBV27	TRBJ2-7	TRBD2	.	TGTGCCAGCAGTTTATCTGCCGGGACTAGCGGATGGGAGCAGTACTTC	CASSLSAGTSGWEQYF
TRBV9	TRBJ1-6	TRBD1	.	TGTGCCAGCAGCCGGGGGACAGGGGGTTCACCCCTCCACTTT	CASSRGTGGSPLHF
TRBV19	TRBJ1-4	TRBD1	few	TGTGCCAGTACCGCGACAGGGGAGAAAAAACTGTTTTTT	CASTATGEKKLFF
TRBV15	TRBJ1-5	.	.	TGTGCCACCAGTTCTGGGGGGGATAGCAATCAGCCCCAGCATTTT	CATSSGGDSNQPQHF
TRBV6-5	TRBJ1-3	.	.	TGTGCCAGCAGTTACTCTAGCAGGGTTGGTGGAAACACCATATATTTT	CASSYSSRVGGNTIYF
TRBV15	TRBJ2-7	.	few	TGTGCCACCAGCACCGGCGGGGTCTCCTACGAGCAGTACTTC	CATSTGGVSYEQYF
TRBV5-1	TRBJ2-2	TRBD2	.	TGCGCCAGCAGCCTCTTAGCGGGAGGTATAACCGGGGAGCTGTTTTTT	CASSLLAGGITGELFF
TRBV25-1	TRBJ2-1	.	.	TGTGCCAGCAGCCCAAACATCGACACCTACTCCTACAATGAGCAGTTCTTC	CASSPNIDTYSYNEQFF
TRBV27	TRBJ1-3	.	once	TGTGCCAGCAGTTTAGGAGTTTCTGGAAACACCATATATTTT	CASSLGVSGNTIYF
TRBV19	TRBJ2-7	TRBD2	.	TGTGCCAGTAGTATAGTGCGGGGGTCCCAAGACGAGCAGTACTTC	CASSIVRGSQDEQYF
TRBV27	TRBJ1-2	.	.	TGTGCCAGCAGTTTCGAGGGTAGAGGCTACACCTTC	CASSFEGRGYTF
TRBV7-9	TRBJ1-6	.	.	TGTGCCAGCAGCTTAGTGGCAGGGCTTAATTCACCCCTCCACTTT	CASSLVAGLNSPLHF
TRBV6-6	TRBJ1-1	TRBD1	.	TGTGCCAGCAGTTGGACAGGGGGACGGTCTGAAGCTTTCTTT	CASSWTGGRSEAFF
TRBV5-1	TRBJ1-5	.	.	TGCGCCAGCAGCACCGGACAGCCAAATCAGCCCCAGCATTTT	CASSTGQPNQPQHF
TRBV7-2	TRBJ2-7	.	.	TGTGCCAGCAGCCACAGCGGGCTCTCCTACGAGCAGTACTTC	CASSHSGLSYEQYF
TRBV5-1	TRBJ2-1	.	.	TGCGCCAGCAGCTTGGACGGGAATGAGCAGTTCTTC	CASSLDGNEQFF
TRBV4-1	TRBJ1-5	.	.	TGCGCCAGCAGCCAAAGCGTCCCCTACGGTAGCAATCAGCCCCAGCATTTT	CASSQSVPYGSNQPQHF
TRBV19	TRBJ1-2	.	few	TGTGCCAGTAGTATTCTTACTAACTATGGCTACACCTTC	CASSILTNYGYTF
TRBV12-5	TRBJ1-1	.	.	TGTGCTAGTGGTTTGGTACGGGGTTACTCGGGTTGGGGTGAAGCTTTCTTT	CASGLVRGYSGWGEAFF
TRBV19	TRBJ1-5	TRBD1	.	TGTGCCAGTAGTAACCAGGGGGCAGGCAATCAGCCCCAGCATTTT	CASSNQGAGNQPQHF
TRBV5-1	TRBJ2-2	.	.	TGCGCCAGCAGCTTGGGCGGGGGCGGCACCGGGGAGCTGTTTTTT	CASSLGGGGTGELFF
TRBV5-5	TRBJ1-4	.	.	TGTGCCAGCAGCCTCTTGACACCTACTCTCCCTAATGAAAAACTGTTTTTT	CASSLLTPTLPNEKLFF
TRBV5-1	TRBJ2-1	TRBD2	.	TGCGCCAGCAGCCCGGGGGGAGCCTTGAGCTCCTACAATGAGCAGTTCTTC	CASSPGGALSSYNEQFF
TRBV19	TRBJ1-2	TRBD1	.	TGTGCCAGTAGCCGGACAGGGTCCCTTTATGGCTACACCTTC	CASSRTGSLYGYTF
TRBV5-1	TRBJ1-3	.	.	TGCGCCAGCAGCCCGGACGGACTGTACTCTGGAAACACCATATATTTT	CASSPDGLYSGNTIYF
TRBV2	TRBJ1-4	TRBD1	.	TGTGCCAGCAGTGAAAAGGACAGGGGTAGGGAAAAACTGTTTTTT	CASSEKDRGREKLFF
TRBV7-9	TRBJ1-1	.	.	TGTGCCAGCAGCTTAATTGGACCGGGAAACACTGAAGCTTTCTTT	CASSLIGPGNTEAFF
TRBV5-1	TRBJ1-3	.	.	TGCGCCAGCAGCTTGGCCGGCTCTGGAAACACCATATATTTT	CASSLAGSGNTIYF
TRBV10-3	TRBJ2-1	TRBD2	.	TGTGCCATCAGTTCCTCACCGGGACTAGCGGGAAGTGAGCAGTTCTTC	CAISSSPGLAGSEQFF
TRBV3-1/TRBV3-2	TRBJ1-3	TRBD1	.	TGTGCCAGCCGACAGGGGGAGGGCAGAAACACCATATATTTT	CASRQGEGRNTIYF
TRBV11-2	TRBJ1-1	.	once	TGTGCCACCTCTTGGAGGAACACTGAAGCTTTCTTT	CATSWRNTEAFF
TRBV4-2	TRBJ2-7	TRBD1	.	TGTGCCAGCAGCCAAGGGACAGGGTCCGCGTACTTC	CASSQGTGSAYF